Described below is a single TCR beta chain sequence and its context. Its antigen is as yet unknown. At the DNA level, this CDR3 is encoded by other sequences in the same sample as well. This sample is drawn from a study of beta chain features in type 1 diabetes. About the research overall: Cells sorted and examined across all samples totaled roughly 100,000,000.

Regarding the study as a whole: Across all four CD4+ subsets, people with type 1 diabetes showed modestly shorter TCRB CDR3s. Among type 1 diabetes patients, VDJ junctions had fewer insertions and more deletions. Patients' naive, central memory and regulatory TCRB repertoires appeared more alike than those of healthy donors.

Populations isolated by sorting all had purity greater than 95%. As every portion of the isolated RNA was reverse transcribed, the sequencing read expressed TCRB transcripts. Profiled with immunoSEQ multiplex PCR; TCRdb holds only in-frame clones, not every one. This sample has a few hundred thousand clones, with under 20% found just once. The TCR sequence derives from a man younger than 40 with type 1 diabetes. Sequencing used naive CD4+ T cells from blood.

CDR3 in amino acids: CASSQSYEQYF. CDR3 nucleotide sequence: TGTGCCAGCAGCCAATCCTACGAGCAGTACTTC. The genes are TRBV14 and TRBJ2-7; D not resolved. The CDR3 is 11 amino acids. Germline lookup yields CDR1 SGHDN and CDR2 FVKESK. The V and J ends lost 2 bases and 1 base respectively, with 0 bases between them.